The entry that follows covers one T cell receptor beta chain sequence. Researchers made the TCR library from RNA that was extracted from PBMCs. Germline values: CDR1 SEHNR, CDR2 FQNEAQ (reference sequence). This CDR3 has 13 amino acids. Trimming pared 3 bases from V and 0 bases from J, leaving 5 bases between. This record comes from a study of regulatory T cells in long-lasting Graves disease. TCRdb ran MiXCR on the reads and lists one entry per CDR3 protein. The repertoire holds under 850 distinct CDR3 sequences, with roughly 60% as singletons. The clonotype originates from a female donor with Graves disease. The sequencing here drew on peripheral blood mononuclear cells (PBMCs), taken with antithyroid drug treatment, in newly diagnosed or persistent Graves disease (not recorded which). This chain connects TRBV7-9 to TRBJ2-5, with a weak D call TRBD1 (5 bases). The DNA for the CDR3 is TGTGCCAGCAGCTTGACAGACCAAGAGACCCAGTACTTC. Encoded protein: CASSLTDQETQYF.